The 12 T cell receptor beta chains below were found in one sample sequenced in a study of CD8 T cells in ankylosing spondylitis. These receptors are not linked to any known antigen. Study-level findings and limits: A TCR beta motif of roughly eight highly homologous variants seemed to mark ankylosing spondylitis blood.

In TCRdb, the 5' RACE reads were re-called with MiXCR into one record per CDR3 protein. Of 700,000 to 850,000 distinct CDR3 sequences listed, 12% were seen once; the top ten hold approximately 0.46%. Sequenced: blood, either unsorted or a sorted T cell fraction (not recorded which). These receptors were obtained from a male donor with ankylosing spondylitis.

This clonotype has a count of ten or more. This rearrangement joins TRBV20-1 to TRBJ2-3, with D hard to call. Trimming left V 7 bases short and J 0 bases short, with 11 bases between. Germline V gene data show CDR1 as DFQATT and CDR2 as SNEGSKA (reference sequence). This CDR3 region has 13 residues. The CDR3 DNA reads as TGCAGTGGGACCAGCGAAAGCACAGATACGCAGTATTTT. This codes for CSGTSESTDTQYF.

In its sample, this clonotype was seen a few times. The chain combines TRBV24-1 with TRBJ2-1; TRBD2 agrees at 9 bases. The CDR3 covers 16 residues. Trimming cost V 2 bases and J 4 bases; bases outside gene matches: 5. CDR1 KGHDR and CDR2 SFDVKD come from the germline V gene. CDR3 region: CATSDYRREGYNEQFF. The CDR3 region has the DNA TGTGCCACCAGTGATTATCGGCGGGAGGGGTACAATGAGCAGTTCTTC.

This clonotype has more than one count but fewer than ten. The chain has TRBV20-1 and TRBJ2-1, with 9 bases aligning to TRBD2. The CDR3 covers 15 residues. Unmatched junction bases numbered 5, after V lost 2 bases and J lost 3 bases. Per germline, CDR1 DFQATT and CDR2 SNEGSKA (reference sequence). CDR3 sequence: CSARRASGIYNEQFF. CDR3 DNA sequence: TGCAGTGCTAGAAGAGCTAGCGGGATCTACAATGAGCAGTTCTTC.

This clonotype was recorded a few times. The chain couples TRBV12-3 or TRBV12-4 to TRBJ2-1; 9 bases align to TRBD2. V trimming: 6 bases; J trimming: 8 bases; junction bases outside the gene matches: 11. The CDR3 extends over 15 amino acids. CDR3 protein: CASSGQLAGGHEQFF. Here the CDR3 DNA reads TGTGCCAGCAGCGGACAGTTGGCGGGAGGGCATGAGCAGTTCTTC.

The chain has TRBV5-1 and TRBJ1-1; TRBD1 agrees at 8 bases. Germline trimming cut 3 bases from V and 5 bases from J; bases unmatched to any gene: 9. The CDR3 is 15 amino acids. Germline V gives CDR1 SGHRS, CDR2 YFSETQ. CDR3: CASSSQGARITEAFF. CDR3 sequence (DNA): TGCGCCAGCAGCTCTCAGGGGGCAAGGATTACTGAAGCTTTCTTT.

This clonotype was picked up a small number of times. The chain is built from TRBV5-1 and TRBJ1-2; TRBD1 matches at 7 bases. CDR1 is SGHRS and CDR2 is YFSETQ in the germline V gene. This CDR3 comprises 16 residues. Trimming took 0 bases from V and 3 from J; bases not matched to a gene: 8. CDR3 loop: CASSLAFRDRHYGYTF. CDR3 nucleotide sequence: TGCGCCAGCAGCTTGGCCTTCCGGGACAGACACTATGGCTACACCTTC.

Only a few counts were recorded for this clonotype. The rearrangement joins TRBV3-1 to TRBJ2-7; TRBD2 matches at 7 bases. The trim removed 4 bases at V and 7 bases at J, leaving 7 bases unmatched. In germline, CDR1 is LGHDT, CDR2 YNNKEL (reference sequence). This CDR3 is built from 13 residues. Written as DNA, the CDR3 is TGTGCCAGCAGCCGACTGCAGGGAGGGGAGCAGTACTTC. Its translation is CASSRLQGGEQYF.

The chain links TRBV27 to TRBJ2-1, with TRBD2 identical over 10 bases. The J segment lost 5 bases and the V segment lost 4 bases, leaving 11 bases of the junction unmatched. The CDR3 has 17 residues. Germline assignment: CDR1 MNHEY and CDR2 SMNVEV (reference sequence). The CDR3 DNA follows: TGTGCCAGCAGTTCCCGGGCTAGCGGGAGTCTCCACAATGAGCAGTTCTTC. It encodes CASSSRASGSLHNEQFF.

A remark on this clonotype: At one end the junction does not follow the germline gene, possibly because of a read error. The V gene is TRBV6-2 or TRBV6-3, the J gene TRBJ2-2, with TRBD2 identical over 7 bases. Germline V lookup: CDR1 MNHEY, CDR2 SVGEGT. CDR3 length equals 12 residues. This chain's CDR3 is CASRTSHRDLFF. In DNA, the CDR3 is TGTGCCAGCAGGACTAGCCATCGGGATCTGTTTTTT.

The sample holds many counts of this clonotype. The CDR3 is CSARDAAGHYNEQFF. DNA of the CDR3: TGCAGTGCTAGAGATGCTGCAGGGCATTACAATGAGCAGTTCTTC. This chain links TRBV20-1 with TRBJ2-1; the D gene is possibly TRBD1 (5 bases). Between the trimmed V and J ends, which lost 0 bases and 4 bases, there was a span of 13 bases. The CDR3 spans 15 residues. The germline CDR1 and CDR2 sequences are DFQATT and SNEGSKA (reference sequence).

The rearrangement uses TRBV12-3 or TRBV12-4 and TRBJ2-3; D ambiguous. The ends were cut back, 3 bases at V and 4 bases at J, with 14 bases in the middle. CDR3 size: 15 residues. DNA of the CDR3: TGTGCCAGCAGTTTGGGTCGGGTTTTCGCAGATACGCAGTATTTT. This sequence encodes CASSLGRVFADTQYF.

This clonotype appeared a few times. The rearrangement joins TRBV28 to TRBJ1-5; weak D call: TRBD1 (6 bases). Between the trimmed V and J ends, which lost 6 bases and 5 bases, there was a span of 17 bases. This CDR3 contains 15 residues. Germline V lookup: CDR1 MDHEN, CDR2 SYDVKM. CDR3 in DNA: TGTGCCAGCAGGTTTCCGGGGGGGCCGCATCAGCCCCAGCATTTT. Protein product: CASRFPGGPHQPQHF.